This T cell receptor beta chain was recovered during a study of T cell changes during pregnancy in multiple sclerosis. TCRdb's copy holds only in-frame clones and misses some; the assay was immunoSEQ multiplex PCR. The sample lists about 32,000 clones; 89% were seen once. Specimen: CD8+ T cells from peripheral blood mononuclear cells, collected in the second trimester of pregnancy. This receptor was taken from a female donor with multiple sclerosis, enrolled in a pregnancy study.

Here the CDR3 reads CSVGRTSGRSDEQFF. Written as DNA, the CDR3 is TGCAGCGTTGGCCGAACTAGCGGGAGAAGCGATGAGCAGTTCTTC. The chain couples TRBV29-1 to TRBJ2-1, with 11 bases lining up with TRBD2. V shed 4 bases, J shed 8 bases, and the junction held 10 bases outside the gene matches. CDR3 length equals 15 residues. The germline gives CDR1 SQVTM, CDR2 ANQGSEA.